The 10 T cell receptor beta chains below come from one sample, sequenced in a study of Ad26.COV2.S vaccination and SARS-CoV-2 variants. Here immunoSEQ multiplex PCR was the method, and the copy in TCRdb shows in-frame clones only, minus some. The sample holds some 370,000 clones, about 80% seen once. Documented treatment: 15 to 20 received Ad26.COV2.S at low or high dose, single or two shots; about 5 received placebo; per-sample allocation not given. Collection of the samples took place on day 63 after the first injection of vaccine or placebo. Source: peripheral blood, taken in a trial of Ad26.COV2.S vaccine versus placebo. Receptors were obtained from a person aged 18-65 years who received the Ad26.COV2.S COVID-19 vaccine or a placebo.

This chain links TRBV5-1 with TRBJ2-7, with D hard to call. This CDR3 has 13 residues. CDR1 and CDR2 from the germline V gene are SGHRS and YFSETQ. V lost 0 bases, J lost 0 bases, and 4 bases lay in between. CDR3 bases: TGCGCCAGCAGCTTGGGTTTCTCCTACGAGCAGTACTTC. Its translation: CASSLGFSYEQYF. Full variable domain (rest looked up from reference TRBV5-1 and TRBJ2-7): KAGVTQTPRYLIKTRGQQVTLSCSPISGHRSVSWYQQTPGQGLQFLFEYFSETQRNKGNFPGRFSGRQFSNSRSEMNVSTLELGDSALYLCASSLGFSYEQYFGPGTRLTVT.

The chain has TRBV5-4 and TRBJ2-1; 14 bases fit TRBD2. CDR3 size: 17 residues. With V trimmed by 4 bases and J by 3 bases, 6 bases remained unmatched. Germline values: CDR1 SGHNT, CDR2 YYREEE (reference sequence). This chain's CDR3 is CASSLGTSGGLYNEQFF. The DNA of the CDR3 is TGTGCCAGCAGCCTAGGGACTAGCGGGGGCCTCTACAATGAGCAGTTCTTC.

Only a few counts were recorded for this clone. The chain couples TRBV7-2 to TRBJ2-5; D call uncertain. CDR3 length: 11 residues. In germline, CDR1 is SGHTA, CDR2 FQGNSA. V lost 5 bases and J 5 bases, leaving 6 bases between the germline ends. The DNA for the CDR3 is TGTGCCAGCAGCGCGGTCGAGACCCAGTACTTC. Translating gives CASSAVETQYF.

The genes are TRBV9 and TRBJ2-2; the match to TRBD2 covers 10 bases. V gave up 4 bases and J gave up 1 base; unmatched junction bases: 7. CDR1 and CDR2 from the germline V gene are SGDLS and YYNGEE. The CDR3 is 17 residues long. Here the CDR3 reads CASSQRRTSGNTGELFF. DNA of the CDR3: TGTGCCAGCAGCCAACGAAGGACTAGCGGGAACACCGGGGAGCTGTTTTTT. Combining the CDR3 with reference TRBV9 and TRBJ2-2 gives the whole variable domain DSGVTQTPKHLITATGQRVTLRCSPRSGDLSVYWYQQSLDQGLQFLIQYYNGEERAKGNILERFSAQQFPDLHSELNLSSLELGDSALYFCASSQRRTSGNTGELFFGEGSRLTVL.

This sequence joins TRBV29-1 and TRBJ1-2; 7 positions agree with TRBD1. Germline CDR1 reads SQVTM; CDR2 reads ANQGSEA. This CDR3 is built from 11 residues. Trimming removed 8 bases from V and 8 bases from J; junction bases left unmatched: 8. The CDR3 coding sequence is TGCAGCTTAAAGGGGGCCGTAGGCTACACCTTC. The encoded protein is CSLKGAVGYTF.

V and J are TRBV18 and TRBJ2-1; D unresolved. CDR3 length: 15 residues. Trimming took off 6 bases at V and 2 bases at J, with 14 bases between the two ends. From germline, CDR1 is KGHSH and CDR2 LQKENI. CDR3: CASSRDIATYNEQFF. CDR3 bases: TGTGCCAGCTCGCGAGATATAGCTACCTACAATGAGCAGTTCTTC.

The V gene is TRBV21-1, the J gene TRBJ1-2; TRBD1, the D gene given by the table, was not confirmed from the DNA. TRBV21-1 is a pseudogene segment. The CDR3 is made up of 16 amino acids. The DNA of the CDR3 is TGTGCCAGCAGCAAATGGGCCGTCTTTCTCTTCTATGGCTACACCTTC. Translation: CASSKWAVFLFYGYTF.

V usage is TRBV4-1 and J usage is TRBJ2-2; 12 bases are shared with TRBD2. The junction had 7 bases not matched to a gene; V was cut back by 2 bases and J by 9 bases. CDR1 is MGHRA and CDR2 is YSYEKL in the germline V gene. This CDR3 contains 16 residues. The CDR3 reads CASSQPTSGSFWELFF. DNA of the CDR3: TGCGCCAGCAGCCAACCGACTAGCGGGAGTTTTTGGGAGCTGTTTTTT.

The rearrangement uses TRBV7-9 and TRBJ2-2, with unresolved D. The V end was cut by 2 bases, the J end by 5 bases, with 12 bases between. The germline gives CDR1 SEHNR, CDR2 FQNEAQ (reference sequence). The CDR3 consists of 15 residues. CDR3 protein: CASSLRILGTGELFF. In nucleotides, the CDR3 is TGTGCCAGCAGCTTAAGGATCCTGGGGACCGGGGAGCTGTTTTTT. Using reference TRBV7-9 and TRBJ2-2 for the parts outside the CDR3, the full variable domain is DTGVSQNPRHKITKRGQNVTFRCDPISEHNRLYWYRQTLGQGPEFLTYFQNEAQLEKSRLLSDRFSAERPKGSFSTLEIQRTEQGDSAMYLCASSLRILGTGELFFGEGSRLTVL.

V gene TRBV11-2 combines with J gene TRBJ1-3; the D gene is possibly TRBD1 (6 bases). V was shortened by 4 bases and J by 7 bases, with 11 bases between the two germline ends. The CDR3 totals 13 residues. CDR1 SGHAT and CDR2 FQNNGV come from the germline V gene. CDR3 sequence: CASSSMRGNTIYF. CDR3 coding DNA: TGTGCCAGCAGCTCCATGAGGGGGAACACCATATATTTT.